This paragraph reports one T cell receptor (beta chain). V dropped 8 bases and J dropped 2 bases, with 16 bases sitting between them. The germline CDR1 and CDR2 sequences are MNHEY and SVGAGI. This CDR3 has 14 amino acids. Assay: immunoSEQ multiplex PCR; the TCRdb copy retains only in-frame clones and omits some. The sample yields hundreds of thousands of clones, about 95% seen once. The data were taken from a study of shared clonotypes between healthy human individuals. This sequence originates from a woman aged 25 to 45 in good health. This chain joins TRBV6-5 and TRBJ2-7; D tentatively fits TRBD1 or TRBD2 (5 bases each). Sequencing input: naive CD4+ T cells sorted from blood. Documented subset: CD45RA+ positively selected. In DNA, the CDR3 is TGTGCCAGCTGCGAGGGGTCCCCTCCCTACGAGCAGTACTTC. Translation gives CASCEGSPPYEQYF.